This passage covers 11 T cell receptor beta chains from one sample sequenced in a study of blood T cell repertoires in COVID-19. Sequencing was performed with immunoSEQ multiplex PCR; in TCRdb, only in-frame clones are kept and a portion is missing. The sample has approximately 15,000 clones, roughly 75% seen once. The specimen sequenced was peripheral blood. These receptors all come from a man in his sixties with active or convalescent COVID-19.

This clone was seen more than once but under ten times. The rearrangement uses TRBV9 and TRBJ1-2, with TRBD1 matching 8 bases. There are 13 residues in the CDR3. Per germline, CDR1 SGDLS and CDR2 YYNGEE. J lost 7 bases, V lost 2 bases, and 4 bases had no gene match. The CDR3: CASSVTGGGGYTF. Here the CDR3 DNA reads TGTGCCAGCAGCGTTACAGGGGGGGGTGGCTACACCTTC.

This chain connects TRBV18 to TRBJ2-1; D gene uncertain. From germline, CDR1 is KGHSH and CDR2 LQKENI. The CDR3 runs 14 residues. V gave up 4 bases and J gave up 7 bases, with 14 bases separating them. The CDR3 DNA sequence: TGTGCCAGCTCACAACCCCAGGAAATGAATGAGCAGTTCTTC. It specifies CASSQPQEMNEQFF.

The chain has TRBV5-1 and TRBJ2-2, with 10 bases aligning to TRBD1. Germline loops: CDR1 SGHRS, CDR2 YFSETQ. Losses at the gene ends were 4 bases for V and 9 bases for J; bases not matched to a gene: 12. This CDR3 spans 16 amino acids. The chain's CDR3 is CASSGPTGGNTRELFF. CDR3 nucleotide sequence: TGCGCCAGCAGCGGGCCGACAGGGGGCAACACAAGGGAGCTGTTTTTT.

DNA for the CDR3: TGTGCCAGCAGCCAAGAGCTAGAAGTGACAGATACGCAGTATTTT. Its translation: CASSQELEVTDTQYF. The chain employs TRBV4-2 and TRBJ2-3; D not resolved. V lost 0 bases to trimming and J lost 3 bases, with 10 bases between them. CDR1 is LGHNA and CDR2 is YNFKEQ in the germline V gene. The length of the CDR3 is 15 residues.

This chain uses TRBV19 with TRBJ2-7, with 10 bases that match TRBD1. The CDR3 runs 15 residues. In germline, CDR1 is LNHDA, CDR2 SQIVND (reference sequence). Trimming took 5 bases from V and 4 from J; bases not matched to a gene: 8. The CDR3 is CASSFRQGAQYEQYF. CDR3 DNA sequence: TGTGCCAGTAGTTTCAGACAGGGGGCCCAGTACGAGCAGTACTTC.

This chain joins TRBV25-1 and TRBJ2-1; 11 bases match TRBD2. The CDR3 loop spans 14 amino acids. V shed 4 bases and J 8 bases; nucleotides not matched to a gene: 4. The germline V gene has CDR1 MGHDK and CDR2 SYGVNS. The DNA for the CDR3 is TGTGCCAGCAGTGCACTAGCGGGAGACGATGAGCAGTTCTTC. As protein: CASSALAGDDEQFF.

This clone was recorded a few times. This rearrangement joins TRBV5-4 to TRBJ2-2; D may be TRBD2 (6 bases). The V end was cut by 1 base, the J end by 4 bases, with 11 bases between. From germline, CDR1 is SGHNT and CDR2 YYREEE (reference sequence). The CDR3 extends over 15 amino acids. The CDR3 region is CASSLRTGLTGELFF. As DNA, the CDR3 is TGTGCCAGCAGCTTGCGGACGGGACTCACCGGGGAGCTGTTTTTT.

The chain is built from TRBV5-8 and TRBJ2-1, with TRBD1 matching 10 bases. The V gene end was trimmed by 0 bases and the J gene end by 6 bases; junction bases not matched to a gene: 3. Germline CDR1 reads SGHTS; CDR2 reads YDEGEE. CDR3 length: 15 amino acids. Here the CDR3 reads CASSLAGTGVNEQFF. DNA for the CDR3: TGTGCCAGCAGCTTGGCGGGGACAGGGGTCAATGAGCAGTTCTTC.

The V and J genes are TRBV5-4 and TRBJ2-3; 7 bases fit TRBD1. The CDR3 extends over 15 amino acids. Trimming removed 4 bases from V and 3 bases from J; junction bases left unmatched: 8. Germline CDR1 reads SGHNT; CDR2 reads YYREEE (reference sequence). The CDR3 DNA reads as TGTGCCAGCAGCCAGACAGGGTGGGGGACAGATACGCAGTATTTT. It codes for CASSQTGWGTDTQYF.

The CDR3 bases are TGTGCCAGCAGGACTAGCGTCTACAATGAGCAGTTCTTC. Translation gives CASRTSVYNEQFF. The chain employs TRBV6-5 and TRBJ2-1; 8 bases align to TRBD2. The CDR3 runs to 13 residues. The trim removed 6 bases at V and 3 bases at J, leaving 1 base unmatched. Germline V gives CDR1 MNHEY, CDR2 SVGAGI.

The CDR3 sequence is CASRGERGGNQPQHF. For the CDR3, the DNA is TGTGCCAGCAGAGGGGAGCGGGGGGGGAATCAGCCCCAGCATTTT. The chain recombines TRBV6-6 with TRBJ1-5, with a weak D call TRBD1 (5 bases). The germline CDR1 and CDR2 sequences are MNHNY and SVGAGI (reference sequence). Trimming cost V 6 bases and J 4 bases, with 16 bases left between them. The CDR3 extends over 15 amino acids.